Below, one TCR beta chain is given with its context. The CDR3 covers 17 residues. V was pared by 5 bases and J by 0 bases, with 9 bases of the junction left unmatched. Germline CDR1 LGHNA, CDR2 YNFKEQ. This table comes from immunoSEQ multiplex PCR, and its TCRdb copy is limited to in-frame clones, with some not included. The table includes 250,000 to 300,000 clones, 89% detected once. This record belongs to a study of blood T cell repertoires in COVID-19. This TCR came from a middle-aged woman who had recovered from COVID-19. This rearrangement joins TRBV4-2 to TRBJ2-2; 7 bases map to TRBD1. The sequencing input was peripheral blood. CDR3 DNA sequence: TGTGCCAGCAGCAGACCTCCGGGACAGTCGAACACCGGGGAGCTGTTTTTT. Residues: CASSRPPGQSNTGELFF.